The clone carrying this T cell receptor beta chain turned up a few times. What it recognizes is unknown. Primers: 60 Vbeta forward and 13 Jbeta reverse. Data came from immunoSEQ multiplex PCR; TCRdb stores just in-frame clones and leaves some out. The sample includes about 140,000 clones, about two thirds of them seen just once. This sample is part of a study of cytomegalovirus exposure and HLA in healthy donors. Study-wide results and limits: Fewer N-insertions than the roughly 600-donor mean were reportedly shown by an Asian-associated ancestry cluster in a later analysis. Cytomegalovirus-associated TCR beta chains were listed, numbering 164. Association of 16,951 TCR beta sequences with HLA alleles was found at 0.05 false discovery rate in a later analysis.

The CDR3 covers 19 residues. The V gene end was trimmed by 5 bases and the J gene end by 4 bases; junction bases not matched to a gene: 16. CDR1 is KGHSH, CDR2 LQKENI, per germline. The chain has TRBV18 and TRBJ2-6, with TRBD1 identical over 8 bases. Material: PBMCs. The TCR originated in a man between 45 and 60 years old in good health and CMV-seropositive. The CDR3 coding sequence is TGTGCCAGCTCAAGGGACAGGCTTGGACCCTTACAGGGGGCCAACGTCCTGACTTTC. Its translation is CASSRDRLGPLQGANVLTF.